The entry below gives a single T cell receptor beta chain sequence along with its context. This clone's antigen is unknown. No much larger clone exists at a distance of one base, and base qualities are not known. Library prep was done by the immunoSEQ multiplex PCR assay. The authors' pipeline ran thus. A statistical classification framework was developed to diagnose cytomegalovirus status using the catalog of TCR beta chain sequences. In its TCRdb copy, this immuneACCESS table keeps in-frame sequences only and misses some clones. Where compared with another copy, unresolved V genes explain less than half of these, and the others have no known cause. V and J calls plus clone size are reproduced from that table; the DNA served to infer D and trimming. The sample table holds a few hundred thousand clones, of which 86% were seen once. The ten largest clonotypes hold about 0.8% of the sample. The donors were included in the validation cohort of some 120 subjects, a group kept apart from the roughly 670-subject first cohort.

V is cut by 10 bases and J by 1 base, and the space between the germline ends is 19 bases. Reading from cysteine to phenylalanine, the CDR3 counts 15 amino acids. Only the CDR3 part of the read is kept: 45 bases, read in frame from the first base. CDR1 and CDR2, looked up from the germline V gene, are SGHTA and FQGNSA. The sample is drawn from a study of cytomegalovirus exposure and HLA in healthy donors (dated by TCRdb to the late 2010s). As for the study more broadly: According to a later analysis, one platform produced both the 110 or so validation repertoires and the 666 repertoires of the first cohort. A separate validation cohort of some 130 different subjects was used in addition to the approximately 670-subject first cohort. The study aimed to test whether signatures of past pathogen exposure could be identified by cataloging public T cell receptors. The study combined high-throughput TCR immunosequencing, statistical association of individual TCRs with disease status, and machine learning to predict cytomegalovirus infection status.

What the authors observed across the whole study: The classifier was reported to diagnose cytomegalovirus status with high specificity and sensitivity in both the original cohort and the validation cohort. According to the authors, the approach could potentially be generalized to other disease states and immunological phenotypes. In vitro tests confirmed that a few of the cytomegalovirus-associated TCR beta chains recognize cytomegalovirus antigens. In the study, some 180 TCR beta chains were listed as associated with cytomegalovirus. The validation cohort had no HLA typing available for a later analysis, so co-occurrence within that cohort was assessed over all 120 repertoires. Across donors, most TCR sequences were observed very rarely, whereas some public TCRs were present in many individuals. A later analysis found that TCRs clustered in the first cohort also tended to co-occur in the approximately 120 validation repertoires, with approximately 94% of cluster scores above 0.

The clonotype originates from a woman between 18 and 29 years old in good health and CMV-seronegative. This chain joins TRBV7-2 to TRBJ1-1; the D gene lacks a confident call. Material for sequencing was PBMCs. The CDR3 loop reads CATTPPLATNTEAFF. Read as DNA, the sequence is TGTGCCACCACTCCACCGTTAGCCACGAACACTGAAGCTTTCTTT.